What follows describes a single T cell receptor beta chain. Its specificity is unknown. These data come from a study of graft-versus-host responses after intestinal transplantation. Trimming left V 3 bases short and J 8 bases short, with 13 bases between. The germline gives CDR1 SEHNR, CDR2 FQNEAQ (reference sequence). This CDR3 is built from 13 residues. TCRdb's table, derived via immunoSEQ multiplex PCR, lists solely in-frame clones and lacks some. The sample carries under 150,000 clones, 85% to 95% recorded once. The clonotype was recovered from a human donor who received an intestinal transplant. The V gene is TRBV7-9, the J gene TRBJ1-1; D is unclear. The sequencing here drew on unstimulated CD8+ T cells sorted from spleen or lymph node cells, taken before intestinal transplant. The CDR3 DNA sequence: TGTGCCAGCAGCTTGGGCTATTTCACCGAAGCTTTCTTT. This codes for CASSLGYFTEAFF. Using reference TRBV7-9 and TRBJ1-1 for the parts outside the CDR3, the full variable domain is DTGVSQNPRHKITKRGQNVTFRCDPISEHNRLYWYRQTLGQGPEFLTYFQNEAQLEKSRLLSDRFSAERPKGSFSTLEIQRTEQGDSAMYLCASSLGYFTEAFFGQGTRLTVV.